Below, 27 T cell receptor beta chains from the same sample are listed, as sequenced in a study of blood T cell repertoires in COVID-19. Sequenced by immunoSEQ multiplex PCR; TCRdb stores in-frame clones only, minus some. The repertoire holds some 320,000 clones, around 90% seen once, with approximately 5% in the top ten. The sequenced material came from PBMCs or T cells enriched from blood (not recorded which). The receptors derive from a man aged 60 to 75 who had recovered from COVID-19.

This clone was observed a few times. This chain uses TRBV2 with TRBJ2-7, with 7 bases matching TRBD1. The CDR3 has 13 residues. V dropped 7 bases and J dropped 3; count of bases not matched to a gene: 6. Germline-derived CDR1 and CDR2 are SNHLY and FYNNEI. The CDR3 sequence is CASTDRELYEQYF. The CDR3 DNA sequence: TGTGCCAGCACCGACAGGGAACTCTACGAGCAGTACTTC.

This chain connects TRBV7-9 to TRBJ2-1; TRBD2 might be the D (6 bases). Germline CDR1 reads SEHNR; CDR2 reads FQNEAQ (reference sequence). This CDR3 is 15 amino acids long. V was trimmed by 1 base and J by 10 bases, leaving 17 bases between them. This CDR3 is CASSLGTLGGEEQFF. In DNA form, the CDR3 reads TGTGCCAGCAGCTTAGGGACACTGGGCGGGGAGGAGCAGTTCTTC.

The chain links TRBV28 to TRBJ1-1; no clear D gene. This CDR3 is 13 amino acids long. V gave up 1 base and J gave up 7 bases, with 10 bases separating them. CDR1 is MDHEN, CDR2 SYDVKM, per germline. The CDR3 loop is CASSLSRDSEAFF. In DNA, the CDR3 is TGTGCCAGCAGTTTATCACGGGATAGTGAAGCTTTCTTT.

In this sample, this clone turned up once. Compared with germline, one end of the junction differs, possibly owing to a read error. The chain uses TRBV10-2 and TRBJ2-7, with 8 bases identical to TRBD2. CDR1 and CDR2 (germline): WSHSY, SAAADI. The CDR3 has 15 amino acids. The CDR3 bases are TGCGCCAGCAGTGACACGGGAGGGCCCTCCGACGAGCAGTACTTC. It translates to CASSDTGGPSDEQYF.

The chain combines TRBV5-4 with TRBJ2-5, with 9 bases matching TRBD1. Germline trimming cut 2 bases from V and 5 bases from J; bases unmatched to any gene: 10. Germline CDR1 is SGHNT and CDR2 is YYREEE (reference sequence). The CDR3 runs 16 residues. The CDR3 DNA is TGTGCCAGCAGCTTTCCGGGACAGGGACCGAAGGAGACCCAGTACTTC. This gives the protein CASSFPGQGPKETQYF. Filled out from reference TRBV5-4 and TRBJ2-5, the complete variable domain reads ETGVTQSPTHLIKTRGQQVTLRCSSQSGHNTVSWYQQALGQGPQFIFQYYREEENGRGNFPPRFSGLQFPNYSSELNVNALELDDSALYLCASSFPGQGPKETQYFGPGTRLLVL.

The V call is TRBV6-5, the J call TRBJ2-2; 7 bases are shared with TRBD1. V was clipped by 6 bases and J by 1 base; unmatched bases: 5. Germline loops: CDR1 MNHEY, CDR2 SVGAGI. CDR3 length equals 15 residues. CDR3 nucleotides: TGTGCCAGCAGCCTAAGACAGGGGAACACCGGGGAGCTGTTTTTT. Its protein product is CASSLRQGNTGELFF.

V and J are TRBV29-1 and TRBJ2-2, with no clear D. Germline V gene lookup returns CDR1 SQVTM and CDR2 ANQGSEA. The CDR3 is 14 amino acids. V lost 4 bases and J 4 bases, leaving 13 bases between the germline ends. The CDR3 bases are TGCAGCGTTGCTCTTCTGACTGGCACCGGGGAGCTGTTTTTT. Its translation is CSVALLTGTGELFF.

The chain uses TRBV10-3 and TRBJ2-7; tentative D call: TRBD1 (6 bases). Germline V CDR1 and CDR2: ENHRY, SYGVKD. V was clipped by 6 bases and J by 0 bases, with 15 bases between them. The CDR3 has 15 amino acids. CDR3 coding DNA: TGTGCCATCAGAGGAGACAGGACCTTCTCCTACGAGCAGTACTTC. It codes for CAIRGDRTFSYEQYF.

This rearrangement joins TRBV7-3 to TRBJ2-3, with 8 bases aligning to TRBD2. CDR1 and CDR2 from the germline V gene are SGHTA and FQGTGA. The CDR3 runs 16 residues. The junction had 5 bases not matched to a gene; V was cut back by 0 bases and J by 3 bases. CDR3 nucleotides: TGTGCCAGCAGCTTAACGACCGGGGGGGCAACAGATACGCAGTATTTT. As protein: CASSLTTGGATDTQYF.

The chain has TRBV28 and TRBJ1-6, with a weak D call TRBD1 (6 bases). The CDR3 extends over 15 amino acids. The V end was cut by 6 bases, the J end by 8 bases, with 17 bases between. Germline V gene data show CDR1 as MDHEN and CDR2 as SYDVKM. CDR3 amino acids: CASRVPGGRDSPLHF. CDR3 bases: TGTGCCAGCAGGGTGCCGGGGGGGCGTGATTCACCCCTCCACTTT.

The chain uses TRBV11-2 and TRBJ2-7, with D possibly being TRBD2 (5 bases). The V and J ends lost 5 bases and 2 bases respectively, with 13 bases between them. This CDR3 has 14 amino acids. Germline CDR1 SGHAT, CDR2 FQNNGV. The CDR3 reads CASSVVGSAYEQYF. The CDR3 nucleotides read TGTGCCAGCAGCGTCGTAGGTAGCGCCTACGAGCAGTACTTC.

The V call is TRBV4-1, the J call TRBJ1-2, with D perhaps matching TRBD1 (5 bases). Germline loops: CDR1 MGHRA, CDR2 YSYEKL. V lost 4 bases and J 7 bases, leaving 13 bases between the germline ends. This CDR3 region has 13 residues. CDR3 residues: CASSLGGKGGYTF. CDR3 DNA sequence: TGCGCCAGCAGCCTCGGGGGGAAGGGTGGCTACACCTTC.

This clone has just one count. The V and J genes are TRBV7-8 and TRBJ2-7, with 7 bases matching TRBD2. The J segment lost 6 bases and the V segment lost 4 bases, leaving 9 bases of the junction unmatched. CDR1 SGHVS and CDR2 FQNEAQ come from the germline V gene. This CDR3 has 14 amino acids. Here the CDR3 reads CASSSLTGEGEQYF. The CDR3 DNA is TGTGCCAGCAGCTCCCTGACGGGGGAGGGCGAGCAGTACTTC.

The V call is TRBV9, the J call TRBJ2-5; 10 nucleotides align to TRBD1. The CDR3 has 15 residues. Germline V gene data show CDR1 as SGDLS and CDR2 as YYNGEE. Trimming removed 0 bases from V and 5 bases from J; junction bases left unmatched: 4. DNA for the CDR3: TGTGCCAGCAGCGTAGCCGGACAGGGGGTGGAGACCCAGTACTTC. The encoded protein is CASSVAGQGVETQYF.

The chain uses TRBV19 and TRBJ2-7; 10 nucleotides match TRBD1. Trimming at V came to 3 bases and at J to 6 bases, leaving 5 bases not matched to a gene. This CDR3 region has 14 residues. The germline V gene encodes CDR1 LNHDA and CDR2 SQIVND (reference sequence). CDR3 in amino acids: CASSIGTGESEQYF. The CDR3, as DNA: TGTGCCAGTAGTATTGGGACAGGGGAGAGCGAGCAGTACTTC.

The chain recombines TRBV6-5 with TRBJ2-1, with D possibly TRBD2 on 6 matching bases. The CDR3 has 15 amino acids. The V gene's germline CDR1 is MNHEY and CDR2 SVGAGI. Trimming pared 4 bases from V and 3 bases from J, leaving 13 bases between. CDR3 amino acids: CASSFGGSYYNEQFF. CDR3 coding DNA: TGTGCCAGCAGTTTTGGGGGGTCCTACTACAATGAGCAGTTCTTC.

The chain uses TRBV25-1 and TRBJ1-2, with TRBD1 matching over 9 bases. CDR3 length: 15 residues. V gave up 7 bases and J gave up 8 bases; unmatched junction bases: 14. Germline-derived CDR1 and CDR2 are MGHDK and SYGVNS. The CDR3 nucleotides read TGTGCCAGCACGACAGGGGGAGTCCCCCCTAAGGGCTACACCTTC. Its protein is CASTTGGVPPKGYTF.

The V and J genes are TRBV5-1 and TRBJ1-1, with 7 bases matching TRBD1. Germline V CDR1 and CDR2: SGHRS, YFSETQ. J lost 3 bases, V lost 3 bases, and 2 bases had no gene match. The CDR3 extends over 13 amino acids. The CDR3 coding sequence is TGCGCCAGCAGCTATGACAGGGACACTGAAGCTTTCTTT. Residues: CASSYDRDTEAFF.

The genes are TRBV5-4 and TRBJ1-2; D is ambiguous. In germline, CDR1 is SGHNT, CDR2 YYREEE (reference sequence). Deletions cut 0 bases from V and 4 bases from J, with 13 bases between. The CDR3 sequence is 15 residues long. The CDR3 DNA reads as TGTGCCAGCAGCTTGGGCCCGGAGGATCGCTATGGCTACACCTTC. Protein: CASSLGPEDRYGYTF. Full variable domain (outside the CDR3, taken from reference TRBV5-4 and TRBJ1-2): ETGVTQSPTHLIKTRGQQVTLRCSSQSGHNTVSWYQQALGQGPQFIFQYYREEENGRGNFPPRFSGLQFPNYSSELNVNALELDDSALYLCASSLGPEDRYGYTFGSGTRLTVV.

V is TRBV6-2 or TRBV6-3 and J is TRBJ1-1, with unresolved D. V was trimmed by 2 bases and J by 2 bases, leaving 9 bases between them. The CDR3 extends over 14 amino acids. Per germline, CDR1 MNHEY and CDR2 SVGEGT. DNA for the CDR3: TGTGCCAGCAGTTACCTCCGTCGTAACACTGAAGCTTTCTTT. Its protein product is CASSYLRRNTEAFF.

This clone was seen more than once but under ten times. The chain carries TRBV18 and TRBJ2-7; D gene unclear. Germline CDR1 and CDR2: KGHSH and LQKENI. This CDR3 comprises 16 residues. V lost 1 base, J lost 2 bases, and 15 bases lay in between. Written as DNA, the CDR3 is TGTGCCAGCTCACCACAGAAAGGTCCCCGGGCCTACGAGCAGTACTTC. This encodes CASSPQKGPRAYEQYF.

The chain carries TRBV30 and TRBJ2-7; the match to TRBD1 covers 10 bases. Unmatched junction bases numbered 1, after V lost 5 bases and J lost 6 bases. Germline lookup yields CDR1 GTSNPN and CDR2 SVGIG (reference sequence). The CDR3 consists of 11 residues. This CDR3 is CAWGDRGEQYF. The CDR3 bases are TGTGCCTGGGGGGACAGGGGCGAGCAGTACTTC.

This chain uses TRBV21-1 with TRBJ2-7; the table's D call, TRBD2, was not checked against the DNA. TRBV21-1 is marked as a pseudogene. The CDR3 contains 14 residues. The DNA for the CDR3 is TGTGCCAGCAGCAAAGACGAGCTCTCCTACGAGCAGTACTTC. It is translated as CASSKDELSYEQYF.

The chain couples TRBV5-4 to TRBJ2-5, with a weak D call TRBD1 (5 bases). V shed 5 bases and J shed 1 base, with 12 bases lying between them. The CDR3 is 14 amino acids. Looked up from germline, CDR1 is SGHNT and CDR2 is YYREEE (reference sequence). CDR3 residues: CASRYDRGQETQYF. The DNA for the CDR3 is TGTGCCAGCAGATATGATAGGGGCCAAGAGACCCAGTACTTC.

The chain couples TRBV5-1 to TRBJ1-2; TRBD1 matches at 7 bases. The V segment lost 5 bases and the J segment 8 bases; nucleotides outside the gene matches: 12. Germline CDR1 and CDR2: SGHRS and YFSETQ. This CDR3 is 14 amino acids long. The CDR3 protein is CASSFNRGRAGYTF. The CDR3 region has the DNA TGCGCCAGCAGTTTTAACAGGGGCCGCGCGGGCTACACCTTC.

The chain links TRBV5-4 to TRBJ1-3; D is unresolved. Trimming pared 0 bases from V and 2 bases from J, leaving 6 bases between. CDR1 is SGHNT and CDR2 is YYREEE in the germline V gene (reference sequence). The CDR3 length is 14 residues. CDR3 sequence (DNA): TGTGCCAGCAGCTTGGACCCAGCTGGAAACACCATATATTTT. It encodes CASSLDPAGNTIYF.

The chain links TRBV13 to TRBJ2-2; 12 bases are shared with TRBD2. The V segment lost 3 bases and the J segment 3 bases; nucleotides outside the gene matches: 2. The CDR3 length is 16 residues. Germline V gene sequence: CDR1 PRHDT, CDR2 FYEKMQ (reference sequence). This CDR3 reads CASSFRLAGDTGELFF. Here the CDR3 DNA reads TGTGCCAGCAGCTTCCGACTAGCGGGAGACACCGGGGAGCTGTTTTTT.